This T cell receptor beta chain was profiled in a study of long-term antiretroviral therapy in people with HIV (dated by TCRdb to between 2021 and 2024). Regarding the complete study: Collection of the earliest samples took place about a decade ahead of the 2015 WHO recommendation for immediate ART, at a time when ART was typically delayed until CD4 counts fell. Whether ART initiation and durable HIV suppression were associated with changes in peripheral blood TRB repertoire composition and diversity was tested in a retrospective serial study. From some 28 adults with confirmed HIV infection, the cohort provided 150 to 200 cryopreserved PBMC samples, gathered serially across a mean of around six years (range 1-12). Of the approximately 28 participants with HIV, ten to eleven were female. No cross-contamination during QIAcube processing was shown when test extractions of a monoclonal T-cell line were performed alongside a few dozen polyclonal samples. Study-level results and caveats: Compared with controls, HIV repertoires had narrower CDR3 length ranges, and the network structure pointed to an antigen-experienced repertoire that shifted only slightly toward naive after ART. No data were available on ART adherence, viral resistance or therapy changes, limiting inferences about post-ART repertoire changes. Since PBMC availability was limited, sequencing covered only the TCR beta chain, with no alpha chain pairing. A significant increase in TRB diversity was found to be associated with ART initiation, although TRB diversity was observed to remain significantly below that of transplant donor controls even after long-term ART. Because cell numbers in pre-ART samples were limited, unsorted PBMC were profiled instead of sorted CD4+ and CD8+ T cells. Expanded TRB clones identified before ART initiation dominated the repertoire at all time points, although this dominance fluctuated and declined in many PLHIV after ART. The samples span the years 2004 to 2017, and the ART regimens used may be less effective than current regimens.

Including the terminal cysteine and phenylalanine, the CDR3 comprises 13 residues. The CDR3 DNA has 39 bases and is translated from base 1. V and J lose 5 bases and 7 bases, and a span of 12 bases separates them. Taken from the germline V gene (reference sequence), the CDR1 and CDR2 loops are GTSNPN and SVGIG. Regarding this clone: The antigen this receptor binds is unknown. The record has no base qualities; no much larger clone is one base away.

The immunoSEQ hsTCRB v3.0 assay was used at survey level resolution for TRB variable region sequencing. The target sequencing depth for TRB was roughly 35,000-50,000 T-cell genomes per sample. Pooled TRB libraries were sequenced on an Illumina MiSeq with a v3 150-cycle kit. The paper's data handling went like this. Analysis of repertoires was carried out in R inside a reproducible Nextflow workflow spanning QC, data transformation and analysis. LymphoSeq2, an R package for AIRR-Seq data exploration, was used to implement custom analyses. A handful of samples yielding fewer than 5000 total TRB sequences were excluded, leaving about 190 analyzed HIV repertoires. Of the approximately 190 retained HIV repertoires, 59 were collected before and roughly 130 after ART initiation. Repertoires were downsampled to 5000 TRB nucleotide sequences, and summary statistics were averaged over 100 downsampling iterations. Only TRB sequences with CDR3 regions of at least seven amino acids were retained for analysis. Diversity was measured with a Shannon entropy-derived clonality score and the Gini coefficient. In the repertoire networks, any two of the top 5000 CDR3 amino acid sequences were connected whenever the two sequences differed by an edit distance of one. GLIPH2 predicted antigen specificity groups and MHC restriction for TRB CDR3 amino acid sequences. To flag known associations with CMV, EBV, HIV or tissue antigens, CDR3 amino acid sequences were compared against VDJdb and McPAS-TCR. Pre-ART, post-ART and control groups were compared with Wilcoxon signed-rank tests and Holm-Bonferroni correction. In its TCRdb copy, this immuneACCESS table keeps in-frame sequences only and misses some clones. Where compared with another copy, unresolved V genes explain less than half of these, and the others have no known cause. That table is the source of V, J and clone size, and D and trimming were worked out from the DNA. This sample comprises fewer than 30,000 clones, 86% of them detected only once. About 5% of the sample goes to the ten largest clones.

Inclusion was restricted to participants for whom at least one PBMC sample before ART initiation and at least two post-ART samples were available. All participants with HIV were treated in the United States of America. Before DNA extraction, cryopreserved samples of roughly 1-11 million PBMC were thawed and then washed. At the time of the earliest PBMC sample for each participant with HIV, ages ranged from about 20 to 55 years. PBMC samples from each participant spanned 1-4 timepoints before ART initiation and 2-8 timepoints after ART initiation, with a median of 7 samples. For every participant, serial HIV viral load, CD4+ T-cell count, ART history and demographic data were obtained. Genomic DNA was extracted from unsorted PBMC with a Qiagen kit on a QIAcube, processed in batches of 12 samples.

The TCR sequence derives from a woman aged 25-40 years with HIV. The specimen was unsorted PBMCs, collected 0.8 years after starting antiretroviral therapy. The sequence is built from TRBV30 and TRBJ1-6, and possibly TRBD1, on 5 matching bases. The CDR3 corresponds to CAWRTNENSPLHF. In nucleotide form, the sequence is TGTGCCTGGCGGACAAATGAAAATTCACCCCTCCACTTT.